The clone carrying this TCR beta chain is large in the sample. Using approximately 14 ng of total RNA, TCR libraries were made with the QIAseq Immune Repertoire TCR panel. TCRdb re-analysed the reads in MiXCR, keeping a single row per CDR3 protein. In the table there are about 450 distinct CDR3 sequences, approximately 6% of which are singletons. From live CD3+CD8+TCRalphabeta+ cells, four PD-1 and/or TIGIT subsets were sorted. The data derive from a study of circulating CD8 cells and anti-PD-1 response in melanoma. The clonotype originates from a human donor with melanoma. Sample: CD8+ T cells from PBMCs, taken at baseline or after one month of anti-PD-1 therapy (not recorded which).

CDR3 loop: CSVDGDWDSLSETRKETQYF. CDR3 bases: TGCAGCGTTGATGGGGACTGGGACAGTCTATCGGAGACCCGCAAAGAGACCCAGTACTTC. The chain couples TRBV29-1 to TRBJ2-5, with a tentative D call TRBD1 (7 bases). From germline, CDR1 is SQVTM and CDR2 ANQGSEA. This CDR3 has 20 residues. With 3 bases removed from V and 3 bases from J, the gap between germline ends came to 32 bases.